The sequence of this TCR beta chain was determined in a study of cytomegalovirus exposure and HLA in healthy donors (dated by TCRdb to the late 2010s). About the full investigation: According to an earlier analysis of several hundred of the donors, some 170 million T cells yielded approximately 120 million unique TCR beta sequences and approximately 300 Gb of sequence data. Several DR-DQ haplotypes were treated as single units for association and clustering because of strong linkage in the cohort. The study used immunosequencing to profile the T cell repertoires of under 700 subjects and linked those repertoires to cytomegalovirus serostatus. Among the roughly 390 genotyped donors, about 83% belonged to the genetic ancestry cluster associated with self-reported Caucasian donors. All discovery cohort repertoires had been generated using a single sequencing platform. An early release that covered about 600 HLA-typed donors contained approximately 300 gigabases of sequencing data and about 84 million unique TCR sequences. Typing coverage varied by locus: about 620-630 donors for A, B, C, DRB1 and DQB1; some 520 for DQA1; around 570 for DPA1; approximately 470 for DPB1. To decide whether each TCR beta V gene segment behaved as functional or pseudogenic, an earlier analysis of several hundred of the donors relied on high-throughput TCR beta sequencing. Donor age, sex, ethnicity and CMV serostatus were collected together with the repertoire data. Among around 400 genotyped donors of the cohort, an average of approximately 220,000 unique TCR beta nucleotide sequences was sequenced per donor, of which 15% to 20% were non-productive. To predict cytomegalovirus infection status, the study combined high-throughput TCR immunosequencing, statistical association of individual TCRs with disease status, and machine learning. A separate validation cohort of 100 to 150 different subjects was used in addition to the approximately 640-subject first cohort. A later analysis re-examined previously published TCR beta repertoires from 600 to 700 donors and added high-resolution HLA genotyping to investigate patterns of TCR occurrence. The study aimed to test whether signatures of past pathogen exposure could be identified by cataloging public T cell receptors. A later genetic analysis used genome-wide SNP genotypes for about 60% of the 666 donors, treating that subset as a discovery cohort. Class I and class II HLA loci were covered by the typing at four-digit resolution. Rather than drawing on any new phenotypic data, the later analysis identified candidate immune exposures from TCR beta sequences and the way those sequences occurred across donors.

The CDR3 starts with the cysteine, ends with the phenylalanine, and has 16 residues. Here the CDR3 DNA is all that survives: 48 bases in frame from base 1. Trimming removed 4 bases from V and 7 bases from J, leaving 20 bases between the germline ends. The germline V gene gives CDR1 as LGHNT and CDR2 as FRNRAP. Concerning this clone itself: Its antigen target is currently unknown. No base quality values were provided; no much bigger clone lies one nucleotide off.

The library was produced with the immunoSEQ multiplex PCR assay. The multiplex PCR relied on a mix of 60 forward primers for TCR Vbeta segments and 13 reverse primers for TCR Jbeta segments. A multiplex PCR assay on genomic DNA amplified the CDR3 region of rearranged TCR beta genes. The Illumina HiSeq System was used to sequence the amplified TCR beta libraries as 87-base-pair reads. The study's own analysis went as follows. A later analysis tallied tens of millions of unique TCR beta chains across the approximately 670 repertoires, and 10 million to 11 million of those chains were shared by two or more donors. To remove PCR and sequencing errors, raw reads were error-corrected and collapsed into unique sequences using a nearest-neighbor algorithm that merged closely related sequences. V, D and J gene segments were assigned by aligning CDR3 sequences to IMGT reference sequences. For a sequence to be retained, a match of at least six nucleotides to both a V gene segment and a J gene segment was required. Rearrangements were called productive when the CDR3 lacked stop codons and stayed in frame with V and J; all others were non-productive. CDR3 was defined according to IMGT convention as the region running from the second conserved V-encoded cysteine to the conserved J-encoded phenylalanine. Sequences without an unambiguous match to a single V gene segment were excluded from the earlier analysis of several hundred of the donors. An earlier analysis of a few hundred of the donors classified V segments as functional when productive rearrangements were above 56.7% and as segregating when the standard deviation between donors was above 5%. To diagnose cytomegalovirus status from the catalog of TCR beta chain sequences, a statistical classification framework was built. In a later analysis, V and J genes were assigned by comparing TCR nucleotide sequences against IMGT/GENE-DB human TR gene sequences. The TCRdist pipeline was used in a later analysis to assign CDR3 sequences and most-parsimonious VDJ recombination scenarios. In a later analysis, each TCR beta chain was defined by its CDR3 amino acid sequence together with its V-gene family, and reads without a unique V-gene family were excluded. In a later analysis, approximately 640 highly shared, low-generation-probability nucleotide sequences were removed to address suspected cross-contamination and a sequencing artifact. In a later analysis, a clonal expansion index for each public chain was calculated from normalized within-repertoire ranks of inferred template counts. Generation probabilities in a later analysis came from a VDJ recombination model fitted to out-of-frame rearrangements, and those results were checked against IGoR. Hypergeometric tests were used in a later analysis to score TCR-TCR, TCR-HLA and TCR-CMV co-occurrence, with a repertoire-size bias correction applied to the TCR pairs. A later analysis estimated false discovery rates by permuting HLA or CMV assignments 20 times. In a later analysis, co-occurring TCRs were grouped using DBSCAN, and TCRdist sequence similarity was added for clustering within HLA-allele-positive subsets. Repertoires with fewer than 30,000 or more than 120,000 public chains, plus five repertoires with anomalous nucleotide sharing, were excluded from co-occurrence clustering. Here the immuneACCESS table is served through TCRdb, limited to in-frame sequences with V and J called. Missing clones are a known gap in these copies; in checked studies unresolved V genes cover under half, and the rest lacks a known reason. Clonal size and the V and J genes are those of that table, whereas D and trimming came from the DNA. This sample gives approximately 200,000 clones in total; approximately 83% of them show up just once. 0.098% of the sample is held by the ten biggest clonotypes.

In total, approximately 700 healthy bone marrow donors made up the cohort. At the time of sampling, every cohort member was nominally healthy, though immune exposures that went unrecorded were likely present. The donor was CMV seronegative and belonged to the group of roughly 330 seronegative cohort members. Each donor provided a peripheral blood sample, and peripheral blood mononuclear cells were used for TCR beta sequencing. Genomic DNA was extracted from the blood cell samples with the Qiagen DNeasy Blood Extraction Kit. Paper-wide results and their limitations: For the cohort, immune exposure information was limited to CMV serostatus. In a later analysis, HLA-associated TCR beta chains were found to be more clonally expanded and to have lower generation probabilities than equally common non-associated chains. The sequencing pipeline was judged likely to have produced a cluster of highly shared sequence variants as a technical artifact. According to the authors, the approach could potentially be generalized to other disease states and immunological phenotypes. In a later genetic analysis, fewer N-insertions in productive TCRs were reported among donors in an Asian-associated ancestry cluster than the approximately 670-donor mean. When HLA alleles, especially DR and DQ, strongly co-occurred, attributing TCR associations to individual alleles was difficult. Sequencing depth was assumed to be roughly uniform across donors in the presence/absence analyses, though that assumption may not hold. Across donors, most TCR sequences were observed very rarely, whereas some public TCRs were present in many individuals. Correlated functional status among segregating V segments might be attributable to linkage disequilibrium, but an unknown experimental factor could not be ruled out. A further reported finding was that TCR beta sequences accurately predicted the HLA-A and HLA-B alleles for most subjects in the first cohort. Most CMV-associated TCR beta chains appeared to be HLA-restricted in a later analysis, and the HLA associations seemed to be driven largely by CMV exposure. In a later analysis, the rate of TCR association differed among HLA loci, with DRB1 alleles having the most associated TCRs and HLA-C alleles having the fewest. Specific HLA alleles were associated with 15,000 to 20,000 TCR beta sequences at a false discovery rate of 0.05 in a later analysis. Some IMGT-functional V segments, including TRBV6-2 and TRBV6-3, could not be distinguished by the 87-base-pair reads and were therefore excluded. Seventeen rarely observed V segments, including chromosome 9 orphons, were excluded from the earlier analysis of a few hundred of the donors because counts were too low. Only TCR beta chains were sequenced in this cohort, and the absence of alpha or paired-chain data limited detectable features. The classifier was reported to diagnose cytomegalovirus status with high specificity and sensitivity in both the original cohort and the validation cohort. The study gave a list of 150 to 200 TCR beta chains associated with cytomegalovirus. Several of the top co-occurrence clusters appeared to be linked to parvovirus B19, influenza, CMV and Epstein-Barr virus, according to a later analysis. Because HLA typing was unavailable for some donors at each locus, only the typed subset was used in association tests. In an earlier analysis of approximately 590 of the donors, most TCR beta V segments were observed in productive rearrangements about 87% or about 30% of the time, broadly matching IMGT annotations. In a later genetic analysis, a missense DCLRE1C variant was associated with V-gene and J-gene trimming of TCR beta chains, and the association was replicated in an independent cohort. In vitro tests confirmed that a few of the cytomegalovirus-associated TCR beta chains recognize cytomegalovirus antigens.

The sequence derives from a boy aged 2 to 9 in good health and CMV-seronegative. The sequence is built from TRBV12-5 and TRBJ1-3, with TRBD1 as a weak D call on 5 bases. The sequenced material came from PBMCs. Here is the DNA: TGTGCTAGTGGTTGGATGACAGCCCTGAGTGGCAACACCATATATTTT. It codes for CASGWMTALSGNTIYF.